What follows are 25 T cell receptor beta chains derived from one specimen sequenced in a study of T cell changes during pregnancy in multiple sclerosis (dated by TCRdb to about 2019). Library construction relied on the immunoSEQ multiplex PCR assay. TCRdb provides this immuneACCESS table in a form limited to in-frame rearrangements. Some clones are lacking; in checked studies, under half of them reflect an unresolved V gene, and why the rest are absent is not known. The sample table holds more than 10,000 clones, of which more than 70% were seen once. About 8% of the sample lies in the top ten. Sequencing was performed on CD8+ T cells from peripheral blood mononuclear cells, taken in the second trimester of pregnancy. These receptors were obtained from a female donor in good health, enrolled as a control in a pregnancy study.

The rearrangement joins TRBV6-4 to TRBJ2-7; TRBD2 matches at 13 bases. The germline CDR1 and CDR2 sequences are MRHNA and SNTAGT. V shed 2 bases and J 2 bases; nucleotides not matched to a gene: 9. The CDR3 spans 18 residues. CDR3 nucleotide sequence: TGTGCCAGCAGTGACGGGACTAGCGGGAATGTGGTCGCCTACGAGCAGTACTTC. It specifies CASSDGTSGNVVAYEQYF.

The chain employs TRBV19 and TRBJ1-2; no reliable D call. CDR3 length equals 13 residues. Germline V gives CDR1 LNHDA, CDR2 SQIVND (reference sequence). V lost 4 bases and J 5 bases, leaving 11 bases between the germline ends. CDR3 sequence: CASSRGGGYGYTF. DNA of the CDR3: TGTGCCAGTAGTAGAGGAGGAGGATATGGCTACACCTTC.

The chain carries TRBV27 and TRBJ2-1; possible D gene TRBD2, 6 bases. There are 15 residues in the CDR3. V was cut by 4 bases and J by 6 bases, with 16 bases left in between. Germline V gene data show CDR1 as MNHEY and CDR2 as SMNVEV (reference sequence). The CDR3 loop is CASSSGERVTNEQFF. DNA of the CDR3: TGTGCCAGCAGTTCGGGGGAGCGGGTAACCAATGAGCAGTTCTTC.

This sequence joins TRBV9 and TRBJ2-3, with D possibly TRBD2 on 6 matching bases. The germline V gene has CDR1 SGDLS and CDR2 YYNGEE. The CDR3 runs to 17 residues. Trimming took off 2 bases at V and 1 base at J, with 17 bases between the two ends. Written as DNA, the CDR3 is TGTGCCAGCAGCGTGACCCCCGGGGGTTGGGGCACAGATACGCAGTATTTT. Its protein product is CASSVTPGGWGTDTQYF.

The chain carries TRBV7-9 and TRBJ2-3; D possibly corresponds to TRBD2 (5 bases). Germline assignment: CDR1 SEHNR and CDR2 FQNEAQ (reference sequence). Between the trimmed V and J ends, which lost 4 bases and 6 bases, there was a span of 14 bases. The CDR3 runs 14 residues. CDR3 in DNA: TGTGCCAGCAGCTGGGCGAGGGAGCTGGATACGCAGTATTTT. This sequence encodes CASSWARELDTQYF.

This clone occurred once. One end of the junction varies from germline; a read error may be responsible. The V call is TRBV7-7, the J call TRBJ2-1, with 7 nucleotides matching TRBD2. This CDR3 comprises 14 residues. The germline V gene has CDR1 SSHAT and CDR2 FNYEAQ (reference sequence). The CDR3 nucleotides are TGTGCTAGCAGCTTATCGCGGGGCGGGAGTGAGCAGTTCTTC. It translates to CASSLSRGGSEQFF. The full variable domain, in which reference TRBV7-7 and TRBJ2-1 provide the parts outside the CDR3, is GAGVSQSPRYKVTKRGQDVTLRCDPISSHATLYWYQQALGQGPEFLTYFNYEAQPDKSGLPSDRFSAERPEGSISTLTIQRTEQRDSAMYRCASSLSRGGSEQFFGPGTRLTVL.

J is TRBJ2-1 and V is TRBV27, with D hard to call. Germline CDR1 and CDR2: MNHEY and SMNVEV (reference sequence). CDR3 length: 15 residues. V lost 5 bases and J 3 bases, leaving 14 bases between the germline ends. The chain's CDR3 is CASSPRRSHYNEQFF. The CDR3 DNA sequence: TGTGCCAGCAGTCCCCGGCGGAGCCACTACAATGAGCAGTTCTTC.

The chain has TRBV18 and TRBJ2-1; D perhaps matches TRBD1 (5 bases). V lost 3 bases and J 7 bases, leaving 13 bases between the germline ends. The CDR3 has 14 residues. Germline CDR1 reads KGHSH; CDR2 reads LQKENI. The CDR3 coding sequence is TGTGCCAGCTCACCCAGGGATGTGGGGAATGAGCAGTTCTTC. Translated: CASSPRDVGNEQFF.

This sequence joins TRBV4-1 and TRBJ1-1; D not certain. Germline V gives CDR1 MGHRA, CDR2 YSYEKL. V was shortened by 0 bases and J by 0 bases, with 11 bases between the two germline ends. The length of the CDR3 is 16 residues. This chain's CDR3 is CASSQEERSLNTEAFF. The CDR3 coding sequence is TGCGCCAGCAGCCAAGAAGAACGGAGCCTGAACACTGAAGCTTTCTTT.

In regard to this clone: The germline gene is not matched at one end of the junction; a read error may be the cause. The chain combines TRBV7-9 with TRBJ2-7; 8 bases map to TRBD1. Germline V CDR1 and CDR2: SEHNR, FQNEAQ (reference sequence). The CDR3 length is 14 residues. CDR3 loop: CASRPGQGAASDLF. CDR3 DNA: TGTGCCAGCCGCCCAGGGCAGGGGGCTGCTTCGGACTTATTC.

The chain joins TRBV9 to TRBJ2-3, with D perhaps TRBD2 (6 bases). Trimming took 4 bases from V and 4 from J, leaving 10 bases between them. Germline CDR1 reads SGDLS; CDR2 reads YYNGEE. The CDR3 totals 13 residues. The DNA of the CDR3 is TGTGCCAGCAGCTGGGACTTGGCAGATACGCAGTATTTT. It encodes CASSWDLADTQYF. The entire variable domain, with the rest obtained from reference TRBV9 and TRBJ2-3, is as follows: DSGVTQTPKHLITATGQRVTLRCSPRSGDLSVYWYQQSLDQGLQFLIQYYNGEERAKGNILERFSAQQFPDLHSELNLSSLELGDSALYFCASSWDLADTQYFGPGTRLTVL.

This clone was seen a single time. The CDR3 sequence is CASSLWDRGLAGNTIYF. CDR3 DNA sequence: TGTGCCAGCAGCTTATGGGACAGGGGGCTGGCTGGAAACACCATATATTTT. V and J are TRBV7-2 and TRBJ1-3; 12 bases map to TRBD1. The germline V gene encodes CDR1 SGHTA and CDR2 FQGNSA. The V segment lost 2 bases and the J segment 2 bases; nucleotides outside the gene matches: 4. This CDR3 is built from 17 residues.

The CDR3 nucleotides read TGTGCCAGCAGTCTGACTAGCGGTTTTTACAATGAGCAGTTCTTC. Translating gives CASSLTSGFYNEQFF. The V call is TRBV27, the J call TRBJ2-1; TRBD2 matches 9 bases. The junction had 6 bases not matched to a gene; V was cut back by 5 bases and J by 4 bases. Germline CDR1 MNHEY, CDR2 SMNVEV (reference sequence). This CDR3 has 15 residues.

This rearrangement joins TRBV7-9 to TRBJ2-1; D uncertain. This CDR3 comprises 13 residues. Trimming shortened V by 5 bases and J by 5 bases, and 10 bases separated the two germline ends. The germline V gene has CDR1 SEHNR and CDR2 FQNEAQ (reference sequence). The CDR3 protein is CASSRVADNEQFF. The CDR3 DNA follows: TGTGCCAGCAGCCGGGTCGCGGACAATGAGCAGTTCTTC.

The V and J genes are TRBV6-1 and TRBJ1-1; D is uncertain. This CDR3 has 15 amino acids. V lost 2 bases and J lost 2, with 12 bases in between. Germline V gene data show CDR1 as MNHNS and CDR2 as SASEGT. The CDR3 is CASSERELGNTEAFF. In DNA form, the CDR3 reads TGTGCCAGCAGTGAACGTGAGCTCGGTAACACTGAAGCTTTCTTT.

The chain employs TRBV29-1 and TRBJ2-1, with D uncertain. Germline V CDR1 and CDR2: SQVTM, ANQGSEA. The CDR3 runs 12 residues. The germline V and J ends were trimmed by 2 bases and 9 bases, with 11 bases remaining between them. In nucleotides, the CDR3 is TGCAGCGTTGAACTGGGCGATCGTGAGCAGTTCTTC. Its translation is CSVELGDREQFF.

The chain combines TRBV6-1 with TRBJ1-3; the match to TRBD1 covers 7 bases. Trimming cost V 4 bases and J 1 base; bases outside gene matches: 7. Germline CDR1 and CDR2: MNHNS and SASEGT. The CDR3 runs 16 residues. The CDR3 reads CASSGDRVRSGNTIYF. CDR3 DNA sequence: TGTGCCAGCAGTGGAGACAGGGTTCGGTCTGGAAACACCATATATTTT.

The CDR3 protein is CASSPRQIQETQYF. The DNA of the CDR3 is TGTGCCAGCAGCCCTAGACAGATCCAAGAGACCCAGTACTTC. V gene TRBV13 combines with J gene TRBJ2-5; D might be TRBD1 (5 bases). The germline V and J ends were trimmed by 5 bases and 1 base, with 11 bases remaining between them. Germline V CDR1 and CDR2: PRHDT, FYEKMQ (reference sequence). The CDR3 is made up of 14 amino acids.

CDR3 bases: TGTGCCAGCAGTTACTGGACTAGGCGGTCCTACGAGCAGTACTTC. Its translation: CASSYWTRRSYEQYF. The chain uses TRBV6-6 and TRBJ2-7; the match to TRBD2 covers 7 bases. V shed 1 base, J shed 1 base, and the junction held 4 bases outside the gene matches. CDR3 size: 15 residues. The germline V gene has CDR1 MNHNY and CDR2 SVGAGI (reference sequence).

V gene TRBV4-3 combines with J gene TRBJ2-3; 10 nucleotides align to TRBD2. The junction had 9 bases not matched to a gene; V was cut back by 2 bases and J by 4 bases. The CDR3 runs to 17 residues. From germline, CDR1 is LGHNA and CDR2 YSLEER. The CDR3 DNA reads TGCGCCAGCAGCCAAAATCCGGCTAGCGGGAGCCCAGATACGCAGTATTTT. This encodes CASSQNPASGSPDTQYF.

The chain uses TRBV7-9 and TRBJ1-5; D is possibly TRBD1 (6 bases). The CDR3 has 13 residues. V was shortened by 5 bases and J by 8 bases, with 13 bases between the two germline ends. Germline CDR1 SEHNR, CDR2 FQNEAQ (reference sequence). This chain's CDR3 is CASSDDRREPQHF. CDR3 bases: TGTGCCAGCAGCGATGACAGGAGAGAGCCCCAGCATTTT.

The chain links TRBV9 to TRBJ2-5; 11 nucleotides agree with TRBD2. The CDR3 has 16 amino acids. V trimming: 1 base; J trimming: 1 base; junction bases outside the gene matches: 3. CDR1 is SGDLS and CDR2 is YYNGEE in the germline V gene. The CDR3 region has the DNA TGTGCCAGCAGCGTATTAGCGGGAGGGCCCCAAGAGACCCAGTACTTC. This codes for CASSVLAGGPQETQYF. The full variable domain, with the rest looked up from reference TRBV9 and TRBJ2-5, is DSGVTQTPKHLITATGQRVTLRCSPRSGDLSVYWYQQSLDQGLQFLIQYYNGEERAKGNILERFSAQQFPDLHSELNLSSLELGDSALYFCASSVLAGGPQETQYFGPGTRLLVL.

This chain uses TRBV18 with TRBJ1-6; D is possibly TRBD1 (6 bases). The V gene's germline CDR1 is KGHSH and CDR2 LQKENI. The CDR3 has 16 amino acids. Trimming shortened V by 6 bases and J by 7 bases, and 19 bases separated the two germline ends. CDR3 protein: CASSPTPPGVNSPLHF. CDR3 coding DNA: TGTGCCAGCTCCCCAACCCCTCCAGGGGTGAATTCACCCCTCCACTTT. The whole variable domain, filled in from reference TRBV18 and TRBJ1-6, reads NAGVMQNPRHLVRRRGQEARLRCSPMKGHSHVYWYRQLPEEGLKFMVYLQKENIIDESGMPKERFSAEFPKEGPSILRIQQVVRGDSAAYFCASSPTPPGVNSPLHFGNGTRLTVT.

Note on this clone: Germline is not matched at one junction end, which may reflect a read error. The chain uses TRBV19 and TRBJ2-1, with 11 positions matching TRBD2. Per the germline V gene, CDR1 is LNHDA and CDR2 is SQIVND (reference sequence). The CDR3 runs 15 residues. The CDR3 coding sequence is TGTGCCGGTAGTATGACTAGCGGGGCCTACAATGAGCAGTTCTTC. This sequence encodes CAGSMTSGAYNEQFF.

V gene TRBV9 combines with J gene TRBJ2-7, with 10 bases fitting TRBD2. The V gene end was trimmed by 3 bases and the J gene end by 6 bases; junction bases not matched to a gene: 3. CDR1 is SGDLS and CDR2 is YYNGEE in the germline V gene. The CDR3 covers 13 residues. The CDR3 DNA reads TGTGCCAGCAGCGGGGGACTAGCGAGCGAGCAGTACTTC. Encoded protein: CASSGGLASEQYF.